The present entry profiles one T cell receptor beta chain with its context. Germline CDR1 SGHAT, CDR2 FQNNGV. With 5 bases removed from V and 2 bases from J, the gap between germline ends came to 26 bases. This CDR3 has 19 amino acids. This sample was included in a study of blood T cell repertoires in COVID-19. About the study: The United States, Italy and Spain supplied acute and convalescent COVID-19 samples. In each case, the material was cDNA or gDNA derived from T cells, B-cell-depleted T cells, or PBMCs.

The authors' processing: Amplification of reference gene primers provided the estimated nucleated cell counts. Sequencing used immunoSEQ multiplex PCR; TCRdb keeps in-frame clones, though not all of them. Clonal size and the V and J genes are those of that table, whereas D and trimming came from the DNA. The sample records roughly 270,000 clones, approximately 91% being singletons. This sequence was found in a man aged 18-30 years with active or convalescent COVID-19. The rearrangement joins TRBV11-2 to TRBJ2-3; D is perhaps TRBD2 (6 bases). Sequencing was performed on peripheral blood. Here the CDR3 reads CASSRIAWGVGGITDTQYF. The DNA of the CDR3 is TGTGCCAGCAGCCGAATCGCCTGGGGCGTGGGGGGAATCACAGATACGCAGTATTTT.